This T cell receptor beta chain was identified in a study of blood T cell repertoires in COVID-19. Study details: In each case, the material was cDNA or gDNA derived from T cells, B-cell-depleted T cells, or PBMCs.

This clone was detected only a few times. Clones were read by immunoSEQ multiplex PCR, and TCRdb kept only the in-frame ones, dropping some. The sample contains roughly 400,000 clones, over 75% of which appear only once. The CDR3 contains 14 residues. Germline CDR1 is LNHDA and CDR2 is SQIVND (reference sequence). Germline trimming cut 6 bases from V and 5 bases from J; bases unmatched to any gene: 6. Participants came from about 23 US areas, aged roughly 18 to 95 years. Cohorts were based on clinical histories the participants reported. Symptom resolution, clearance, or two negative PCRs marked the recovered donors of Cohort 3.

The sample consisted of PBMCs or T cells enriched from blood (not recorded which). The chain combines TRBV19 with TRBJ2-7; 11 nucleotides match TRBD1. The clonotype comes from a man between 25 and 39 years old who had recovered from COVID-19. The CDR3 sequence is CASSAGTGGHEQYF. The DNA for the CDR3 is TGTGCCAGTAGCGCCGGGACAGGGGGACACGAGCAGTACTTC.